These 6 T cell receptor beta chains originate from one sample sequenced in a study of T cell responses to AZD1222 COVID-19 vaccine. Assay used: immunoSEQ multiplex PCR; TCRdb lists only in-frame clones, some missing. Among approximately 130,000 clones listed, 93% were seen once. The input for sequencing was peripheral blood, taken on day 0 of AZD1222 vaccination. Source of these receptors: an adult in good health.

The chain couples TRBV2 to TRBJ2-3; 9 positions match TRBD2. Germline V gene lookup returns CDR1 SNHLY and CDR2 FYNNEI. The CDR3 spans 17 residues. J lost 1 base, V lost 4 bases, and 9 bases had no gene match. This CDR3 is CASSGAGGLLRTDTQYF. DNA for the CDR3: TGTGCCAGCAGTGGAGCGGGGGGCCTACTACGCACAGATACGCAGTATTTT.

The J gene is TRBJ1-1, the V gene TRBV9, with D unresolved. Trimming shortened V by 2 bases and J by 1 base, and 6 bases separated the two germline ends. From germline, CDR1 is SGDLS and CDR2 YYNGEE. The CDR3 loop spans 13 amino acids. The CDR3: CASSVGRNTEAFF. The CDR3 DNA reads TGTGCCAGCAGCGTCGGGAGGAACACTGAAGCTTTCTTT.

The chain couples TRBV19 to TRBJ1-1, with D unresolved. Germline CDR1 reads LNHDA; CDR2 reads SQIVND (reference sequence). CDR3 length: 15 residues. Trimming took 1 base from V and 1 from J, leaving 10 bases between them. This CDR3 is CASSIGTLWNTEAFF. CDR3 DNA: TGTGCCAGTAGTATAGGTACGTTATGGAACACTGAAGCTTTCTTT.

This clone was counted a single time. V gene TRBV19 combines with J gene TRBJ1-5; 8 bases are shared with TRBD1. There are 15 residues in the CDR3. The germline V gene has CDR1 LNHDA and CDR2 SQIVND (reference sequence). J was trimmed by 5 bases and V by 2 bases; bases with no gene match: 5. CDR3 sequence: CASSITTGVDQPQHF. Here the CDR3 DNA reads TGTGCCAGTAGTATAACGACAGGGGTGGATCAGCCCCAGCATTTT.

The chain combines TRBV7-9 with TRBJ2-1, with 10 bases that match TRBD1. Germline loops: CDR1 SEHNR, CDR2 FQNEAQ (reference sequence). V lost 3 bases to trimming and J lost 8 bases; unmatched junction nucleotides: 7. There are 15 residues in the CDR3. The CDR3 spells CASSFRQGAKDEQFF. The CDR3 DNA is TGTGCCAGCAGCTTTAGACAGGGGGCTAAAGATGAGCAGTTCTTC. The variable domain in full, with the rest retrieved from reference TRBV7-9 and TRBJ2-1, is DTGVSQNPRHKITKRGQNVTFRCDPISEHNRLYWYRQTLGQGPEFLTYFQNEAQLEKSRLLSDRFSAERPKGSFSTLEIQRTEQGDSAMYLCASSFRQGAKDEQFFGPGTRLTVL.

The chain joins TRBV2 to TRBJ1-1; 7 positions match TRBD1. V lost 7 bases, J lost 0 bases, and 11 bases stayed unmatched. There are 16 residues in the CDR3. Germline V gene lookup returns CDR1 SNHLY and CDR2 FYNNEI. The CDR3 region is CASTKGRGPMNTEAFF. As DNA, the CDR3 is TGTGCCAGCACGAAGGGGAGGGGGCCCATGAACACTGAAGCTTTCTTT.